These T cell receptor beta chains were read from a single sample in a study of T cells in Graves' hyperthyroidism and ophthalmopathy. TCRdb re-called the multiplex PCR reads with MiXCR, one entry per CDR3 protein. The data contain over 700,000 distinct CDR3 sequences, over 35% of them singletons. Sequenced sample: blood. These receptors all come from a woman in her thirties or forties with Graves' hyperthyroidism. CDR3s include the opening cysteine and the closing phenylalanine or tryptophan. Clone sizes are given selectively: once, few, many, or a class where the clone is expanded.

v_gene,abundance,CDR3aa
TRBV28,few,CASSKGQGGEAFF
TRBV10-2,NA,CASKKQGVGPGGTEAFF
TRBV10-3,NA,CASSLMETLNTEAFF
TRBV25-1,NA,CASSATTSMETQYF
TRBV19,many,CASSQRGVEAFF
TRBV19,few,CASTDWERYEQYF
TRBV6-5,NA,CASRPTGQRETQYF
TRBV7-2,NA,CASSFSSVTDTQYF
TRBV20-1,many,CSAIRLSGAYEQYF
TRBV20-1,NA,CSARIWGIDGYTF
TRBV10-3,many,CAISLGSSGEETQYF
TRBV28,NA,CASSQGGGGDTEAFF
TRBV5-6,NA,CASTAIDRGPHGYTF
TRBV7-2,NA,CASSSYRTGASNQPQHF
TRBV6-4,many,CASSEDSYNSPLHF
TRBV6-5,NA,CASSFSTGTGTDGGQKLFF
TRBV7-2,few,CASSLGPSGGLGETQYF
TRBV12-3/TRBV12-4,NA,CASRREAGTYEQYF
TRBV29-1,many,CSVGGISGNTIYF
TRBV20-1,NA,CSARPTGSDNSPLHF
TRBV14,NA,CASSQSGYIFPDTQYF
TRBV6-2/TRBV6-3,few,CASSYSPGQGNGYTF
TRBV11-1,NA,CASSECFGGETQYF
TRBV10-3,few,CAISEGRGTQYF
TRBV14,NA,CASSHTNQKPNTEAFF
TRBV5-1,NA,CASSFDRATTGELFF
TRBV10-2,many,CASKRQLPKTQYF
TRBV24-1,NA,CATSVFSRPYTNYGYTF
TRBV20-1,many,CSASSKVAGLPSYGYTF
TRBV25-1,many,CASSETGTTGTEAFF
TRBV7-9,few,CASSFLGSWEQYF
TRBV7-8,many,CASSSLRDTLYGYTF
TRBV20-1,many,CSASGTGEVGQYF
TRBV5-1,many,CASSRTGAITGANVLTF
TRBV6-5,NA,CASSYGGSYTF
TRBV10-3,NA,CAIMGTGRVTDTQYF
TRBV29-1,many,CSVQGWQYF
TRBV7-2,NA,CASSQDSISGGAIYEQYF
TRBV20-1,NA,CSAREAAEQYF